Listed below are T cell receptor beta chains from one sample, sequenced in a study of beta chain features in type 1 diabetes. Assay used: immunoSEQ multiplex PCR; TCRdb lists only in-frame clones, some missing. The sample holds hundreds of thousands of clones, about 14% seen once. Material for sequencing was naive CD4+ T cells from blood. Source of these receptors: a man aged 18-30 years in good health. Both conserved end residues are part of each CDR3. D genes are given only for firm matches. Clone size is not always given. Where it is, it says once, few, many or a class for expanded clones.

d_call	v_call	clone_size	cdr3_aa
TRBD2	TRBV4-1	few	CASSQRLAPETQYF
NA	TRBV15	few	CATSRDLTGGELFF
TRBD1	TRBV9	few	CASNLDGTGAEKLFF
TRBD2	TRBV7-9	few	CASSATGLAGWYQETQYF
TRBD1	TRBV5-1	few	CASSFQDRREPEAFF
NA	TRBV7-3	few	CASSVWGQETQYF
TRBD2	TRBV5-1	NA	CASSLGGLAGNEQYF
TRBD1	TRBV7-3	NA	CASSLKDRAQLYF
NA	TRBV29-1	NA	CSVRTLRSYEQYF
NA	TRBV6-1	few	CASSELAHSLDTQYF
NA	TRBV4-2	NA	CASSQEAHPRGATNYGYTF
NA	TRBV6-5	once	CASKAQQGKNIQYF
NA	TRBV19	few	CASSTLSSYNSPLHF
NA	TRBV10-3	NA	CASARGGNTGELFF
NA	TRBV11-2	few	CASSLTGTQYF
TRBD2	TRBV7-3	NA	CASSPPLAGGRNGQFF
NA	TRBV6-1	few	CASSGEFIAWGNQPQHF
NA	TRBV4-3	few	CASSQGLRRAAEAFF
NA	TRBV7-3	NA	CASSPVRETQYF
TRBD2	TRBV13	NA	CASSPPWGGYYNEQFF
NA	TRBV5-6	NA	CASSFYGEKLFF
NA	TRBV7-8	NA	CASSLGHGNTEAFF
TRBD2	TRBV9	NA	CASSGRLAGGFNEQFF
NA	TRBV7-9	few	CASSQLSNRSLYGYTF
NA	TRBV7-2	many	CARKDGTDTQYF
TRBD1	TRBV5-4	few	CASSVTGTTDTQYF
NA	TRBV18	few	CASSTNRVTYEQYF
TRBD2	TRBV5-1	few	CASGRAGGGYEQYF
TRBD1	TRBV30	few	CAWTGQGGSPLHF
NA	TRBV10-3	NA	CAISDRQGRIVNTEAFF
NA	TRBV28	NA	CASSSTGGRTEAFF
NA	TRBV14	once	CASSQTGWNQPQHF
NA	TRBV27	few	CASSFYRAGQETQYF
NA	TRBV5-8	few	CASSFRGREQFF
NA	TRBV15	many	CATSRGLGTGELFF
NA	TRBV5-4	NA	CASSLEAGTYEQYF
NA	TRBV5-1	NA	CASSLRSEGDSGANVLTF
NA	TRBV2	few	CASRSDASNQPQHF
NA	TRBV4-2	few	CASSQKGGGNGYTF
NA	TRBV4-3	few	CASSQVVTSVAKNIQYF
NA	TRBV28	NA	CASSPYWMSYEQYF
NA	TRBV27	NA	CASSLRQGLGNTIYF
NA	TRBV7-2	NA	CASSSREAGEAFF
NA	TRBV10-3	few	CAIRPSINTDTQYF
NA	TRBV9	NA	CASSGGGSFYEQYF
TRBD2	TRBV29-1	NA	CSVGVAGGPYEQYF
TRBD1	TRBV2	few	CASTRDRGQYF
NA	TRBV9	NA	CASSVGDRAYYEQYF
NA	TRBV7-2	NA	CASSAGDRRRYTF
NA	TRBV5-5	few	CASSETGTGELFF
NA	TRBV6-5	few	CASSYPPRFF
NA	TRBV10-3	NA	CAISASSRDFDYEQYF
NA	TRBV19	NA	CASSLGGERRAFF
NA	TRBV5-4	few	CASSPQTEETQYF
TRBD1	TRBV30	few	CACRTGRSYEQYF